The text below deals with one T cell receptor beta chain. Its cognate antigen is unknown. These data are taken from a study of T cell clonotyping in hematopoietic cell transplantation. Notes on the study in general: Cells were unsorted, so CD4 and CD8 contributions were not separated. After transplant, recipient diversity fell while pathologically expanded clonotypes grew through day 180. Few recipient clonotypes overlapped donors; over 97% were de novo at given depth.

Looked up from germline, CDR1 is MRHNA and CDR2 is SNTAGT. V was clipped by 4 bases and J by 3 bases, with 7 bases between them. CDR3 length equals 13 residues. The assay was immunoSEQ multiplex PCR, and TCRdb's table has in-frame clones only and misses some. The table shows about 3,300 clones, with approximately 60% occurring only once. Recipient blood drawn about 28 days pretransplant and days 30, 100, 180 after. The V call is TRBV6-4, the J call TRBJ1-5; D unclear. The origin of this receptor is a female patient between 30 and 39 years old who had an allogeneic stem cell transplant, so T cells may come from the graft donor. Some clones in this sample may be carry-over from other donors' samples. The sample consisted of peripheral blood mononuclear cells, taken 30 days after allogeneic stem cell transplant. The CDR3 loop reads CASSGPANQPQHF. The CDR3 nucleotides read TGTGCCAGCAGTGGCCCCGCCAATCAGCCCCAGCATTTT.